These 10 T cell receptor beta chains originate from one sample sequenced in a study of blood T cell repertoires in COVID-19. Method: immunoSEQ multiplex PCR; TCRdb's copy keeps in-frame clones and lacks some. Counted here are around 260,000 clones, over 70% occurring once; the ten biggest clones make up more than 1.3%. The source material was peripheral blood. These receptors originate from a woman aged 40 to 50 who had recovered from COVID-19.

This sequence joins TRBV7-8 and TRBJ1-1; D is unclear. This CDR3 region has 13 residues. Germline CDR1 reads SGHVS; CDR2 reads FQNEAQ. Trimming stripped 0 bases from V and 6 bases from J, with 8 bases between. CDR3 sequence: CASSLAVAAEAFF. The CDR3 bases are TGTGCCAGCAGCTTAGCAGTGGCAGCTGAAGCTTTCTTT.

The V gene is TRBV13, the J gene TRBJ1-1, with 10 nucleotides matching TRBD1. Germline V gene sequence: CDR1 PRHDT, CDR2 FYEKMQ (reference sequence). The J segment lost 2 bases and the V segment lost 7 bases, leaving 13 bases of the junction unmatched. CDR3 length: 17 residues. Here the CDR3 DNA reads TGTGCCAGCACCAGCACGGGACAGGGGACAGTTAACACTGAAGCTTTCTTT. This sequence encodes CASTSTGQGTVNTEAFF. The full variable domain, in which reference TRBV13 and TRBJ1-1 provide the parts outside the CDR3, is AAGVIQSPRHLIKEKRETATLKCYPIPRHDTVYWYQQGPGQDPQFLISFYEKMQSDKGSIPDRFSAQQFSDYHSELNMSSLELGDSALYFCASTSTGQGTVNTEAFFGQGTRLTVV.

The chain joins TRBV5-1 to TRBJ2-2; tentative D call: TRBD1 (6 bases). The V end was cut by 4 bases, the J end by 7 bases, with 11 bases between. The CDR3 covers 13 residues. Germline V gene data show CDR1 as SGHRS and CDR2 as YFSETQ. The CDR3 here is CASSTQGVGELFF. The CDR3 nucleotides are TGCGCCAGCAGCACACAGGGAGTCGGGGAGCTGTTTTTT.

V and J are TRBV10-3 and TRBJ2-2; perhaps TRBD2 as D (5 bases). CDR1 is ENHRY, CDR2 SYGVKD, per germline. There are 13 residues in the CDR3. Trimming removed 5 bases at V and 2 bases at J, with 6 bases between. CDR3 residues: CAISRDNTGELFF. CDR3 nucleotides: TGTGCCATCAGTCGGGATAACACCGGGGAGCTGTTTTTT.

The chain recombines TRBV4-3 with TRBJ2-7; D gene ambiguous. With 2 bases removed from V and 5 bases from J, the gap between germline ends came to 16 bases. The CDR3 loop spans 15 amino acids. CDR1 and CDR2 (germline): LGHNA, YSLEER. The CDR3 nucleotides are TGCGCCAGCAGCCAATATAGGAGCCATGGCGACGAGCAGTACTTC. It is translated as CASSQYRSHGDEQYF.

The chain combines TRBV4-1 with TRBJ2-7, with 9 bases matching TRBD1. V trimming: 4 bases; J trimming: 3 bases; junction bases outside the gene matches: 4. CDR1 and CDR2 from the germline V gene are MGHRA and YSYEKL. The CDR3 is 14 residues long. CDR3 sequence reads: CASSRDRGNYEQYF. The CDR3 nucleotides read TGCGCCAGCAGCCGCGACAGGGGGAACTACGAGCAGTACTTC.

This rearrangement joins TRBV19 to TRBJ1-1, with a tentative D call TRBD1 (6 bases). Trimming shortened V by 2 bases and J by 0 bases, and 16 bases separated the two germline ends. This CDR3 has 17 residues. Germline lookup yields CDR1 LNHDA and CDR2 SQIVND (reference sequence). The DNA of the CDR3 is TGTGCCAGTAGTATAAGGGGGGGCGTCGCCCTGAACACTGAAGCTTTCTTT. Encoded protein: CASSIRGGVALNTEAFF.

CDR3 sequence reads: CASSGGGSYGPQHF. DNA of the CDR3: TGTGCCAGCAGTGGTGGGGGGAGTTACGGGCCCCAGCATTTT. The V and J genes are TRBV2 and TRBJ1-5; perhaps TRBD1 as D (5 bases). The CDR3 length is 14 residues. V lost 4 bases and J 9 bases, leaving 16 bases between the germline ends. Germline assignment: CDR1 SNHLY and CDR2 FYNNEI.

A single count supports this clone. This chain uses TRBV3-1 (or the pseudogene TRBV3-2) with TRBJ2-1; 8 bases are shared with TRBD2. This CDR3 spans 15 amino acids. Germline CDR1 is LGHDT and CDR2 is YNNKEL (reference sequence). The junction had 7 bases not matched to a gene; V was cut back by 4 bases and J by 5 bases. This CDR3 reads CASSPERGKDNEQFF. CDR3 DNA: TGTGCCAGCAGCCCCGAGCGGGGGAAAGACAATGAGCAGTTCTTC.

The V call is TRBV9, the J call TRBJ2-5; D is undetermined. The V gene lost 0 bases and the J gene lost 4 bases, with 4 bases spanning the gap. CDR1 SGDLS and CDR2 YYNGEE come from the germline V gene. The CDR3 is 12 residues long. The DNA of the CDR3 is TGTGCCAGCAGCGTAGGAGGAGAGACCCAGTACTTC. Protein sequence: CASSVGGETQYF.